One and the same sample provided the 7 T cell receptor beta chains below, sequenced in a study of blood T cells in healthy people across ages. Using a J-beta primer mix together with a sample-barcoded 5' primer, a second PCR was run for roughly 6 to 12 cycles. A single record per CDR3 protein comes from TCRdb applying MiXCR to the 5' RACE reads. The table lists hundreds of thousands of distinct CDR3 sequences, more than 50% of them singletons. Sequencing was done on a sample of blood. These receptors originate from a man in his forties or fifties in good health.

This sequence joins TRBV20-1 and TRBJ2-1, with 7 bases lining up with TRBD1. The junction had 28 bases not matched to a gene; V was cut back by 0 bases and J by 2 bases. This CDR3 has 23 amino acids. Germline CDR1 and CDR2: DFQATT and SNEGSKA (reference sequence). The CDR3: CSARDLFPPPQRIDRDPYNEQFF. The CDR3 DNA reads as TGCAGTGCTAGAGATCTTTTCCCACCTCCCCAAAGGATAGACAGGGATCCCTACAATGAGCAGTTCTTC.

The chain recombines TRBV14 with TRBJ2-1, with TRBD1 matching 7 bases. Looked up from germline, CDR1 is SGHDN and CDR2 is FVKESK. The V and J ends lost 3 bases and 2 bases, in that order; junction bases with no gene match: 4. The CDR3 has 15 amino acids. The CDR3 sequence: CASSHLDRAYNEQFF. The CDR3 DNA sequence: TGTGCCAGCAGCCACCTCGACAGGGCCTACAATGAGCAGTTCTTC.

For this clonotype: Since a much larger clone is just one base distant, this may be a read error. The chain has TRBV27 and TRBJ2-3, with a weak D call TRBD2 (6 bases). The length of the CDR3 is 14 residues. V was trimmed by 2 bases and J by 6 bases, leaving 12 bases between them. CDR1 MNHEY and CDR2 SMNVEV come from the germline V gene (reference sequence). The CDR3 nucleotides read TGTGCCAGCAGTTTAGCGGGGATTCCTGATACGCAGTATTTT. Protein product: CASSLAGIPDTQYF.

This chain uses TRBV9 with TRBJ2-1; D is uncertain. The CDR3 sequence is 14 residues long. The germline V gene encodes CDR1 SGDLS and CDR2 YYNGEE. V was clipped by 1 base and J by 6 bases, with 11 bases between them. CDR3: CASSVITKGNEQFF. CDR3 sequence (DNA): TGTGCCAGCAGCGTAATCACGAAGGGCAATGAGCAGTTCTTC.

CDR3 region: CSVVAYSYNEQYF. The CDR3 bases are TGCAGCGTTGTGGCGTATTCCTACAATGAGCAGTACTTC. V usage is TRBV29-1 and J usage is TRBJ2-1, with D uncertain. The DNA end favors TRBJ2-7, so the J call may be wrong. The germline V gene encodes CDR1 SQVTM and CDR2 ANQGSEA. The CDR3 has 13 amino acids.

This chain links TRBV15 with TRBJ2-5; tentatively, D is TRBD1 or TRBD2 (5 bases each). V was cut by 0 bases and J by 0 bases, with 14 bases left in between. Germline V gives CDR1 LNHNV, CDR2 YYDKDF (reference sequence). The CDR3 has 17 residues. In DNA form, the CDR3 reads TGTGCCACCAGCAGAGAGGGAGCAGGGAACTACCAAGAGACCCAGTACTTC. Protein product: CATSREGAGNYQETQYF.

The chain uses TRBV5-1 and TRBJ2-1; TRBD2 might be the D (6 bases). Trimming stripped 4 bases from V and 8 bases from J, with 10 bases between. This CDR3 region has 12 residues. CDR1 and CDR2 from the germline V gene are SGHRS and YFSETQ. The CDR3 nucleotides are TGCGCCAGCAGCATGACTAGTCATGAGCAGTTCTTC. It codes for CASSMTSHEQFF.